This T cell receptor (delta chain) came from a study of gamma-delta T cells after stem cell transplantation. TCRdb re-called clones from the RT-PCR reads using CATT. The sample has approximately 14,000 delta-chain clones, around 30% seen once. The TCR comes from a human donor. It is not recorded whose cells these are; they may come from a transplant donor. The sample consisted of gamma-delta T cells.

The CDR3: CAFRGLTAQLFF. CDR3 coding DNA: TGTGCCTTTAGGGGATTGACAGCACAACTCTTCTTT. V and J are TRDV3 and TRDJ2; D unclear. V dropped 0 bases and J dropped 2 bases, with 4 bases sitting between them. Germline V gene lookup returns CDR1 TVYSNPD and CDR2 GDNSRS (reference sequence). This CDR3 spans 12 amino acids.